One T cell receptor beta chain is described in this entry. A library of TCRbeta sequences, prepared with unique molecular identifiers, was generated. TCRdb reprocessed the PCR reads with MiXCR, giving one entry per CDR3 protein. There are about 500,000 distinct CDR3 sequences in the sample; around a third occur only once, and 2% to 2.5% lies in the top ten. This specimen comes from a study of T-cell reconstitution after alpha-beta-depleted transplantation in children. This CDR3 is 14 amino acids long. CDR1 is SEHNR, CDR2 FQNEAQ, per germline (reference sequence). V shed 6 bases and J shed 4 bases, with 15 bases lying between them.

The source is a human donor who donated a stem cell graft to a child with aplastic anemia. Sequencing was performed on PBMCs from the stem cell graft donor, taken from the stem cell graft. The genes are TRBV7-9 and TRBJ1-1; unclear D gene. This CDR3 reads CASSTGVRSTEAFF. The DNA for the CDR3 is TGTGCCAGCAGTACCGGGGTTAGGAGCACTGAAGCTTTCTTT.